This entry lists 19 T cell receptor beta chains sequenced from one sample in a study of lung T cells in sarcoidosis with Löfgren's syndrome. MiXCR was run by TCRdb on the reads, yielding one entry per CDR3 protein. The sample lists under 20,000 distinct CDR3 sequences; 21% were seen once. Sequenced input: CD4+ T cells from bronchoalveolar lavage. These receptors were taken from a human donor with sarcoidosis (Löfgren's syndrome or another form), or a control subject (not recorded which).

Relative to its sample, this clonotype is medium-sized. The rearrangement joins TRBV20-1 to TRBJ1-1; TRBD1 might be the D (6 bases). CDR1 and CDR2 from the germline V gene are DFQATT and SNEGSKA (reference sequence). The CDR3 consists of 14 residues. Trimming took off 6 bases at V and 2 bases at J, with 16 bases between the two ends. CDR3 loop: CSATRTVPNTEAFF. The CDR3, as DNA: TGCAGTGCCACCCGGACAGTACCAAACACTGAAGCTTTCTTT.

The sample holds a few counts of this clonotype. The genes are TRBV5-1 and TRBJ2-5; TRBD1 might be the D (5 bases). The CDR3 has 13 amino acids. Germline CDR1 and CDR2: SGHRS and YFSETQ. V lost 4 bases and J lost 5, with 12 bases in between. Here the CDR3 DNA reads TGCGCCAGCAGCAATCAGGGATCGGAGACCCAGTACTTC. Amino acid sequence: CASSNQGSETQYF.

This clonotype was recorded at least ten times. V gene TRBV2 combines with J gene TRBJ1-5; a possible D gene is TRBD1 (6 bases). The germline gives CDR1 SNHLY, CDR2 FYNNEI. V was cut by 1 base and J by 8 bases, with 12 bases left in between. The CDR3 sequence is 14 residues long. As DNA, the CDR3 is TGTGCCAGCAGTGAAGAATCGGCAGGGGAGCCCCAGCATTTT. Its translation: CASSEESAGEPQHF.

This clonotype was picked up a small number of times. The rearrangement uses TRBV4-3 and TRBJ1-4; TRBD1 is a possible D gene (5 bases). Germline values: CDR1 LGHNA, CDR2 YSLEER. V was clipped by 0 bases and J by 5 bases, with 10 bases between them. The CDR3 is 15 residues long. The CDR3 is CASSQDLGVNEKLFF. The CDR3 region has the DNA TGCGCCAGCAGCCAAGATCTGGGGGTGAATGAAAAACTGTTTTTT.

This clonotype was observed a handful of times. The V call is TRBV5-4, the J call TRBJ1-6; D perhaps matches TRBD1 (5 bases). The CDR3 is 13 residues long. The ends were cut back, 5 bases at V and 7 bases at J, with 10 bases in the middle. Germline assignment: CDR1 SGHNT and CDR2 YYREEE (reference sequence). CDR3 DNA sequence: TGTGCCAGCAGGTGGGGGGTCAATTCACCCCTCCACTTT. As protein: CASRWGVNSPLHF.

Within the sample, this clonotype is medium-sized. The chain recombines TRBV6-1 with TRBJ2-5; 9 bases align to TRBD2. This CDR3 is 15 amino acids long. Germline V gene data show CDR1 as MNHNS and CDR2 as SASEGT. Germline trimming cut 6 bases from V and 2 bases from J; bases unmatched to any gene: 7. The CDR3 coding sequence is TGTGCCAGCAGCCGCACGACTAGCGGACAAGAGACCCAGTACTTC. This encodes CASSRTTSGQETQYF.

A word on this clonotype: One end of the junction varies from germline; a read error may be responsible. J is TRBJ2-1 and V is TRBV4-1, with TRBD2 matching 13 bases. This CDR3 contains 16 residues. Germline loops: CDR1 MGHRA, CDR2 YSYEKL. The CDR3 is CASSQPTSGRSNEQLF. CDR3 DNA sequence: TGCGCCAGCAGCCAACCGACTAGCGGGAGGAGCAATGAGCAGCTCTTC.

As to this clonotype: A much more abundant neighbour one base away suggests this may be a read error. The chain carries TRBV6-1 and TRBJ1-6; D gene unclear. CDR1 is MNHNS and CDR2 is SASEGT in the germline V gene. This CDR3 comprises 13 residues. CDR3 nucleotide sequence: TGTGCCCTTGCGGAAAACTATAGTTCACCCCTCCACTTT. It specifies CALAENYSSPLHF.

With regard to this clonotype: One base away lies a much larger clone, so this may be a sequencing read error. V is TRBV20-1 and J is TRBJ1-3; D is undetermined. The V and J ends lost 0 bases and 3 bases respectively, with 6 bases between them. Germline CDR1 and CDR2: DFQATT and SNEGSKA (reference sequence). This CDR3 has 13 amino acids. This CDR3 is CSAREGYGNTIYF. CDR3 nucleotides: TGCAGTGCTAGAGAGGGCTATGGAAACACCATATATTTT.

By sample fraction, this clonotype is medium-sized. V and J are TRBV25-1 and TRBJ2-1, with 10 bases identical to TRBD1. V gave up 2 bases and J gave up 10 bases; unmatched junction bases: 11. This CDR3 comprises 16 residues. Per germline, CDR1 MGHDK and CDR2 SYGVNS. DNA of the CDR3: TGTGCCAGCAGTGAAAGGGGGGACAGGGGCCTCGGGGAGCAGTTCTTC. This encodes CASSERGDRGLGEQFF. Full variable domain (remainder filled in from reference TRBV25-1 and TRBJ2-1): EADIYQTPRYLVIGTGKKITLECSQTMGHDKMYWYQQDPGMELHLIHYSYGVNSTEKGDLSSESTVSRIRTEHFPLTLESARPSHTSQYLCASSERGDRGLGEQFFGPGTRLTVL.

The V call is TRBV7-2, the J call TRBJ1-5; D is undetermined. Germline CDR1 and CDR2: SGHTA and FQGNSA. The CDR3 runs to 13 residues. Trimming left V 5 bases short and J 9 bases short, with 14 bases between. The DNA for the CDR3 is TGTGCCAGCAGCATGGGCTCATTGAGGCCCCAGCATTTT. Amino acids: CASSMGSLRPQHF.

CDR3: CASSLEGQGLSGNEQFF. In DNA, the CDR3 is TGTGCCAGCAGCTTAGAGGGACAGGGTTTGAGTGGCAATGAGCAGTTCTTC. The V gene is TRBV11-2, the J gene TRBJ2-1; 9 bases agree with TRBD1. The CDR3 covers 17 residues. Germline CDR1 SGHAT, CDR2 FQNNGV. J gave up 6 bases and V 0 bases, and 9 bases lay outside the gene matches.

This clonotype has at least ten counts. The chain links TRBV19 to TRBJ2-1; D unresolved. The CDR3 totals 11 residues. Germline assignment: CDR1 LNHDA and CDR2 SQIVND (reference sequence). V lost 7 bases and J lost 1, with 2 bases in between. CDR3 amino acids: CASTSYNEQFF. The DNA for the CDR3 is TGTGCCAGTACATCCTACAATGAGCAGTTCTTC.

Worth noting for this clonotype: A much more abundant neighbour one base away suggests this may be a read error. The CDR3: CASSLVSGEATDTQYF. CDR3 sequence (DNA): TGTGCCAGCAGCTTAGTTAGCGGGGAGGCAACAGATACGCAGTATTTT. The V and J genes are TRBV7-2 and TRBJ2-3, with 8 nucleotides matching TRBD2. There are 16 residues in the CDR3. Germline CDR1 is SGHTA and CDR2 is FQGNSA. Trimming cost V 1 base and J 3 bases; bases outside gene matches: 6.

This clonotype turned up a few times. V usage is TRBV7-3 and J usage is TRBJ2-3; 8 bases align to TRBD2. There are 15 residues in the CDR3. V dropped 2 bases and J dropped 6; count of bases not matched to a gene: 7. The V gene's germline CDR1 is SGHTA and CDR2 FQGTGA. DNA of the CDR3: TGTGCCAGCAGCTTAGGAGGTAGCGGGACTGATACGCAGTATTTT. Encoded protein: CASSLGGSGTDTQYF.

The V and J genes are TRBV12-3 or TRBV12-4 and TRBJ1-5; possibly TRBD1 for D (5 bases). V lost 5 bases to trimming and J lost 9 bases, with 14 bases between them. This CDR3 has 13 residues. CDR3 in DNA: TGTGCCAGCAGTCCGACAGCTTCGGGGCCCCAGCATTTT. Residues: CASSPTASGPQHF.

This chain uses TRBV5-4 with TRBJ1-2; D may be TRBD1 (5 bases). Germline V CDR1 and CDR2: SGHNT, YYREEE (reference sequence). The CDR3 length is 14 residues. With 0 bases removed from V and 4 bases from J, the gap between germline ends came to 10 bases. The CDR3 nucleotides are TGTGCCAGCAGCTTGGTAGACAGCACCTATGGCTACACCTTC. Its translation is CASSLVDSTYGYTF.

This rearrangement joins TRBV11-1 to TRBJ1-2, with 7 bases aligning to TRBD1. The CDR3 covers 13 residues. Trimming removed 3 bases from V and 4 bases from J; junction bases left unmatched: 2. The germline V gene has CDR1 SGHAT and CDR2 FQDESV (reference sequence). The CDR3 sequence: CASSFRDSYGYTF. The CDR3 DNA is TGTGCCAGCAGCTTCCGGGACAGCTATGGCTACACCTTC. The variable domain in full, with the rest retrieved from reference TRBV11-1 and TRBJ1-2, is EAEVAQSPRYKITEKSQAVAFWCDPISGHATLYWYRQILGQGPELLVQFQDESVVDDSQLPKDRFSAERLKGVDSTLKIQPAELGDSAMYLCASSFRDSYGYTFGSGTRLTVV.

About this clonotype itself: A read error may be the cause here, since a much bigger clone is one base away. The chain uses TRBV4-3 and TRBJ2-7, with a possible D match to TRBD1 (5 bases). CDR3 length: 15 residues. The germline CDR1 and CDR2 sequences are LGHNA and YSLEER. Between the trimmed V and J ends, which lost 0 bases and 4 bases, there was a span of 13 bases. This chain's CDR3 is CASSQDATRGYEQYF. CDR3 DNA sequence: TGCGCCAGCAGCCAAGATGCGACAAGGGGTTACGAGCAGTACTTC.